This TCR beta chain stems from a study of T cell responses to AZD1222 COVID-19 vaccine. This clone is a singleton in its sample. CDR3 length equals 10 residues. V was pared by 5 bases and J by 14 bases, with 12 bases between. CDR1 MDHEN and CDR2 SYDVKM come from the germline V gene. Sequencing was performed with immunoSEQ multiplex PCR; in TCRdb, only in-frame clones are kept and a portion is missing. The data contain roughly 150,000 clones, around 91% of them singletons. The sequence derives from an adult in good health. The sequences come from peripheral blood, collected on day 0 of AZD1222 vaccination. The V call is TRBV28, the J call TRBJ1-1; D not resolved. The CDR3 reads CASSLRETFF. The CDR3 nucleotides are TGTGCCAGCAGTCTGAGGGAGACGTTCTTT.